This is a list of T cell receptor beta chains from one sample in a study of CD8+ T cells in alopecia areata. Data came from immunoSEQ multiplex PCR; TCRdb stores just in-frame clones and leaves some out. The sample shows about 150,000 clones, about three fifths of them seen only once. The material was CD4+ T cells sorted from blood, obtained at week 0. The receptors come from a human donor with alopecia areata. CDR3s include the opening cysteine and the closing phenylalanine or tryptophan. A D gene is named only where the DNA matches it firmly. Clone size is not always given. Where it is, it says once, few, many or a class for expanded clones.

length: 15
D: NA
size: once
V: TRBV4-3
J: TRBJ2-5
DNA: TGCGCCAGCAGCCAAGAGGCCAGCAGACAAGAGACCCAGTACTTC
CDR3: CASSQEASRQETQYF

length: 13
D: NA
size: NA
V: TRBV7-9
J: TRBJ1-1
DNA: TGTGCCAGCAGCTTAAAGGGTACCACTGAAGCTTTCTTT
CDR3: CASSLKGTTEAFF

length: 12
D: TRBD1
size: few
V: TRBV29-1
J: TRBJ1-2
DNA: TGCAGCGTTGTAAGACAGGGTGCTGGCTACACCTTC
CDR3: CSVVRQGAGYTF

length: 12
D: NA
size: NA
V: TRBV5-6
J: TRBJ1-5
DNA: TGTGCCAGCAGCTCCCAGGGCCAGCCCCAGCATTTT
CDR3: CASSSQGQPQHF

length: 13
D: NA
size: few
V: TRBV19
J: TRBJ2-1
DNA: TGTGCCAGTAGTCAATGGGGCGAAGGTGAGCAGTTCTTC
CDR3: CASSQWGEGEQFF

length: 13
D: NA
size: NA
V: TRBV7-9
J: TRBJ2-7
DNA: TGTGCCAGCAGCCTAGAGTGGGGGGACGAGCAGTACTTC
CDR3: CASSLEWGDEQYF

length: 14
D: TRBD1
size: NA
V: TRBV25-1
J: TRBJ1-5
DNA: TGTGCCAGCGCCGGACAGGGGGCAAATCAGCCCCAGCATTTT
CDR3: CASAGQGANQPQHF

length: 16
D: TRBD1
size: NA
V: TRBV4-1
J: TRBJ1-4
DNA: TGCGCCAGCAGCCAAGACACAGGGGCAACTAATGAAAAACTGTTTTTT
CDR3: CASSQDTGATNEKLFF

length: 14
D: TRBD1
size: once
V: TRBV27
J: TRBJ1-1
DNA: TGTGCCAGCAGTTTAGGGACAGCGAACACTGAAGCTTTCTTT
CDR3: CASSLGTANTEAFF

length: 14
D: NA
size: NA
V: TRBV18
J: TRBJ1-6
DNA: TGTGCCAGCTCACCAGGGAACTATAATTCACCCCTCCACTTT
CDR3: CASSPGNYNSPLHF

length: 13
D: TRBD2
size: NA
V: TRBV27
J: TRBJ2-5
DNA: TGTGCCAGCGCGACTAGCGGGTCAGAGACCCAGTACTTC
CDR3: CASATSGSETQYF

length: 11
D: NA
size: NA
V: TRBV18
J: TRBJ2-7
DNA: TGTGCCAGCTCACCGTCTGACGAGCAGTACTTC
CDR3: CASSPSDEQYF

length: 16
D: TRBD1
size: once
V: TRBV13
J: TRBJ1-6
DNA: TGTGCCAGCAGCTTGCTGGGACAGGGGATTAATTCACCCCTCCACTTT
CDR3: CASSLLGQGINSPLHF

length: 14
D: NA
size: NA
V: TRBV7-2
J: TRBJ1-2
DNA: TGTGCCAGCAGCGCCGGGACGACTAACTATGGCTACACCTTC
CDR3: CASSAGTTNYGYTF

length: 16
D: NA
size: NA
V: TRBV23-1
J: TRBJ1-4
DNA: TGCGCCAGCAGTCAAGAACAGGGTTCGACTAATGAAAAACTGTTTTTT
CDR3: CASSQEQGSTNEKLFF

length: 15
D: NA
size: NA
V: TRBV4-1
J: TRBJ2-7
DNA: TGCGCCAGCAGCTCCACCCCAGGGATCAGTTACGAGCAGTACTTC
CDR3: CASSSTPGISYEQYF

length: 15
D: NA
size: NA
V: TRBV7-2
J: TRBJ2-3
DNA: TGTGCCAGCAGCACCCGGCCCAAACTGGCAGATACGCAGTATTTT
CDR3: CASSTRPKLADTQYF

length: 13
D: NA
size: NA
V: TRBV7-2
J: TRBJ2-1
DNA: TGTGCCAGCAGAACCGGGGTGGGGCATGAGCAGTTCTTC
CDR3: CASRTGVGHEQFF

length: 12
D: NA
size: NA
V: TRBV29-1
J: TRBJ1-4
DNA: TGCAGCGTTGAAGATGGGGTCAGGGAAATGTTTTTT
CDR3: CSVEDGVREMFF

length: 13
D: NA
size: NA
V: TRBV30
J: TRBJ1-2
DNA: TGTGCCTGGCCCCAGGGAGGAGGCTATGGCTACACCTTC
CDR3: CAWPQGGGYGYTF

length: 15
D: TRBD2
size: NA
V: TRBV7-2
J: TRBJ2-1
DNA: TGTGCCAGCAGCTTAGGCGGGGGCTCCTACAATGAGCAGTTCTTC
CDR3: CASSLGGGSYNEQFF

length: 13
D: NA
size: NA
V: TRBV30
J: TRBJ1-4
DNA: TGTGCCTGGAGTGTTTACCGACCTGGAAAACTGTTTTTT
CDR3: CAWSVYRPGKLFF

length: 15
D: NA
size: few
V: TRBV7-2
J: TRBJ1-1
DNA: TGTGCCAGCAGCTTAAGTCCAGTTCTGAACACTGAAGCTTTCTTT
CDR3: CASSLSPVLNTEAFF

length: 14
D: NA
size: NA
V: TRBV2
J: TRBJ1-1
DNA: TGTGCCAGCAGTGAAGTGTTGGTGAACACTGAAGCTTTCTTT
CDR3: CASSEVLVNTEAFF

length: 13
D: NA
size: once
V: TRBV6-5
J: TRBJ1-1
DNA: TGTGCCAGCAGCCAAGGGACCTCGAGATATGCTTTCTTT
CDR3: CASSQGTSRYAFF

length: 14
D: TRBD1
size: few
V: TRBV29-1
J: TRBJ2-3
DNA: TGCAGCTACCCCCGGGACAGCAGCACAGATACGCAGTATTTT
CDR3: CSYPRDSSTDTQYF

length: 14
D: NA
size: NA
V: TRBV2
J: TRBJ1-1
DNA: TGTGCCAGCACCCCGGGAGGGCCGAACACTGAAGCTTTCTTT
CDR3: CASTPGGPNTEAFF